Detailed here is one TCR beta chain. Its specificity is not known. Germline CDR1 and CDR2: SQVTM and ANQGSEA. V lost 3 bases and J 3 bases, leaving 13 bases between the germline ends. The CDR3 has 14 residues. The library was made from cDNA and included unique molecular identifiers. TCRdb re-called the PCR reads with MiXCR, one entry per CDR3 protein. The table lists some 700,000 distinct CDR3 sequences, roughly three fifths of them singletons, with approximately 11% in the top ten. This sample stems from a study of post-analysis software for immune sequencing data. Points from the study as a whole: Elevated frequency relative to controls characterized roughly five TRBV segments in patients, TRBV5-6, TRBV5-1 and TRBV20-1 among them. Patients with multiple sclerosis recorded significantly lower normalized Chao1 diversity than controls, the study found.

The receptor was isolated from a girl aged 2 to 10 with multiple sclerosis. J is TRBJ2-3 and V is TRBV29-1; weak D call: TRBD1 (6 bases). Sequencing was carried out using blood. The CDR3 nucleotides read TGCAGCGTTGAGTTCCAGGGGTTAACAGATACGCAGTATTTT. Translating gives CSVEFQGLTDTQYF.